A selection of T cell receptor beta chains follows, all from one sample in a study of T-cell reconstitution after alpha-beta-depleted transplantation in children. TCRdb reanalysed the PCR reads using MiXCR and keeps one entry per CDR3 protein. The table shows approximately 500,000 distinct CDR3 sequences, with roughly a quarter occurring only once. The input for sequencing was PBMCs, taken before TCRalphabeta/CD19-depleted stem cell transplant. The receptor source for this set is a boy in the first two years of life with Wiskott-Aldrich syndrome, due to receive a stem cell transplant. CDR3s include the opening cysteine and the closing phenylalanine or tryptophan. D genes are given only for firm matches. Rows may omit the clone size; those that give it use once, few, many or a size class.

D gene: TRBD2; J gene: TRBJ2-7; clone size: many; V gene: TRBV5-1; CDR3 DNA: TGCGCCAGCAGCTTGGGCACGCTAGCGGAGGGGCGAAGTACATACTTC; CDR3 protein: CASSLGTLAEGRSTYF
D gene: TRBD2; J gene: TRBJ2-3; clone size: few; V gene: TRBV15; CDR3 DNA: TGTGCCACCAGCAGTAGCGGGAGGGCCCCCGATACGCAGTATTTT; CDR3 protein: CATSSSGRAPDTQYF
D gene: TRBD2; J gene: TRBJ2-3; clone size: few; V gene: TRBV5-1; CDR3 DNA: TGCGCCAGCAGCTTGGGAGGACTAGATTCCGATACGCAGTATTTT; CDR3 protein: CASSLGGLDSDTQYF
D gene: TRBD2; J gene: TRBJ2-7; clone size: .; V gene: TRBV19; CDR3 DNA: TGTGTGGCGGGAGGCCCCGGGGTCTACGAGCAGTACTTC; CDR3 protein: CVAGGPGVYEQYF
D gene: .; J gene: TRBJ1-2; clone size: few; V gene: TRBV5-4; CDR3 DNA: TGTGCCAGCAGCTTGCCATTCTCGAACCCGCACGGCTACACCTTC; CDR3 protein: CASSLPFSNPHGYTF
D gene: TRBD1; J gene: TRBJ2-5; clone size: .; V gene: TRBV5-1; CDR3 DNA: TGCGCCAGCACCGTGAGGACAGGCCAAGAGACCCAGTACTTC; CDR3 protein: CASTVRTGQETQYF
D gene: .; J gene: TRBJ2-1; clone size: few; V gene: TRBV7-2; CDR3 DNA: TGTGCCAGCAGCTACCGTGTTCGGGAGTATGAGCAGTTCTTC; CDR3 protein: CASSYRVREYEQFF
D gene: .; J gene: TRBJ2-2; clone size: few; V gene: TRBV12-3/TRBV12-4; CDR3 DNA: TGTGCCAGCAGAGCCTCCGAAACCGGGGAGCTGTTTTTT; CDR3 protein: CASRASETGELFF
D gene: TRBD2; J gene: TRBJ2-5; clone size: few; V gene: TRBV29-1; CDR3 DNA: TGCAGCGTTGTCAGGGGGAATGCCGGGACTAGCGGGGAGTACCAAGAGACCCAGTACTTC; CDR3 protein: CSVVRGNAGTSGEYQETQYF
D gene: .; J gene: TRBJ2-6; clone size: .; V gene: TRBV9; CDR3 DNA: TGTGCCAGCAGCGACGGGGTGGCCAACGTCCTGACTTTC; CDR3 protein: CASSDGVANVLTF
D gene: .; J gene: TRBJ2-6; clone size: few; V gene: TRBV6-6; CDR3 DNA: TGTGCCAGCAGTCCCGAGGAGGGCGTCCTGACTTTC; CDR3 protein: CASSPEEGVLTF
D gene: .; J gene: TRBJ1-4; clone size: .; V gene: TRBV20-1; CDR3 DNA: TGCAGTGCCTCCTTGCCGAGGGGAACTAATGAAAAACTGTTTTTT; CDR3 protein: CSASLPRGTNEKLFF
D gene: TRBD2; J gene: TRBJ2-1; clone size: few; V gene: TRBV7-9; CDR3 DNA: TGTGCCAGCAGCTTAGGGGTTGCGGGAGATCAGTTCTTC; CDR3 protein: CASSLGVAGDQFF
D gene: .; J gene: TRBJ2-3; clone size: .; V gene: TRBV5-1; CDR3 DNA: TGCGCCAGCAAAAAAACAGGGGCGGGGACAGATACGCAGTATTTT; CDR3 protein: CASKKTGAGTDTQYF
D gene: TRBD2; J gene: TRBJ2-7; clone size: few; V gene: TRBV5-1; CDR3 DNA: TGCGCCAGCAGCTCCAAAATAGGGACTAGCAACTACGAGCAGTACTTC; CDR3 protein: CASSSKIGTSNYEQYF
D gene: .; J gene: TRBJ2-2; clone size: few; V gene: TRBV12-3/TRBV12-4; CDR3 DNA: TGTGCCAGCACGGCGCTGAACACCGTGGAGCTGTTTTTT; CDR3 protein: CASTALNTVELFF
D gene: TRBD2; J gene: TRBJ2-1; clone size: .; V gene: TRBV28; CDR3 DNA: TGTGCCAGCAGCATGTGGCGGGAGGGCCTCAATGAGCAGTTCTTC; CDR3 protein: CASSMWREGLNEQFF
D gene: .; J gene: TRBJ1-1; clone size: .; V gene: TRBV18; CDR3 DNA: TGTGCCAGCTCACCCGGAACAGCGTTCCGAACTGAAGCTTTCTTT; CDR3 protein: CASSPGTAFRTEAFF
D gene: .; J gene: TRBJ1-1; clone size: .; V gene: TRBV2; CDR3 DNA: TGTGCCAGCAGACCGGGCTACACTGAAGCTTTCTTT; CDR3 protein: CASRPGYTEAFF
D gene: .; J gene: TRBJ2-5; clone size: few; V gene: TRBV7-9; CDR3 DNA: TGTGCCAGCAGGCAACAGGGATGGGAGACCCAGTACTTC; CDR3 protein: CASRQQGWETQYF
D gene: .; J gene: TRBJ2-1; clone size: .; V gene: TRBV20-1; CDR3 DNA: TGCAGTGCTAGAGAAGAAAGGCTGTCTTCGTCCTACAATGAGCAGTTCTTC; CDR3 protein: CSAREERLSSSYNEQFF
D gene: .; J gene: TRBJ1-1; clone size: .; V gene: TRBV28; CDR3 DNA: TGTGCCAGCAGTTTAAGAGGGCTCCTACCTGAAGCTTTCTTT; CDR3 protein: CASSLRGLLPEAFF
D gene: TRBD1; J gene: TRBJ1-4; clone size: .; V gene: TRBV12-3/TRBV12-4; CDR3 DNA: TGTGCCAGCAGTTGGACAGGGGGTGTCTTACGGGAAAAACTGTTTTTT; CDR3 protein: CASSWTGGVLREKLFF
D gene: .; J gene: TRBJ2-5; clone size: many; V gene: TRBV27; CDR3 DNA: TGTGCCAGCAGTTTAGCAGGGGCCCGAGAGACCCAGTACTTC; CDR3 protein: CASSLAGARETQYF
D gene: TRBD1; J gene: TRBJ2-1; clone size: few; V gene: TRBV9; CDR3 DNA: TGTGCCAGCAGCAAACAACAGGGGGCCCCCTACAATGAGCAGTTCTTC; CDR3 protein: CASSKQQGAPYNEQFF
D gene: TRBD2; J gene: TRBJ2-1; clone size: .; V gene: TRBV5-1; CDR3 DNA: TGCGCCAGCAGCCCCTCCGGGACTAGCATTGAGCAGTTCTTC; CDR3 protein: CASSPSGTSIEQFF
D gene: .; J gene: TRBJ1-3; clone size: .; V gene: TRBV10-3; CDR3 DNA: TGTGCCACCGGACAAGGGCGGGGGGCAGCTGGAAACACCATATATTTT; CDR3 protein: CATGQGRGAAGNTIYF
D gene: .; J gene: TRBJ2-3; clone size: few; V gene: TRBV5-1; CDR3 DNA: TGCGCCAGCAGCCAGGGGACGGTTGACACAGATACGCAGTATTTT; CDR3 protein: CASSQGTVDTDTQYF
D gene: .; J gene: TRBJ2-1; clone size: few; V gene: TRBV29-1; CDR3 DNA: TGCAGCGTTTTTTACAGGGTACCCGAGCAGTTCTTC; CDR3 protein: CSVFYRVPEQFF